This T cell receptor (beta chain) was found in a study of T cells after yellow fever vaccination. Study details: SMART-Seq v4 Ultra Low Input prepared libraries from low-cell fractions. Study-level points and caveats: Highly abundant clonotypes carried over from the bulk population could end up in FACS-sorted repertoires as contaminants. At under 97% for CD4 and 88% for CD8, most primary-vaccination clones showed up again after the booster.

This clonotype was picked up a small number of times. Its antigen is still unknown. Researchers made TCR cDNA using 5'RACE template switching, and this step added a universal primer site and UMIs. TCRdb used MiXCR to reprocess the 5' RACE reads, holding one entry per CDR3 protein. The sample has around 350,000 distinct CDR3 sequences, roughly 11% seen once. The CDR3 spans 14 residues. Trimming pared 0 bases from V and 2 bases from J, leaving 7 bases between. Germline V gene sequence: CDR1 LGHNA, CDR2 YSLEER. Sequencing was performed on PBMCs, taken on the day of the first yellow fever vaccination. This sequence was found in a man aged 18-30 years who received the YFV17D yellow fever vaccine. The chain couples TRBV4-3 to TRBJ1-1; D ambiguous. This chain's CDR3 is CASSQDMGNTEAFF. As DNA, the CDR3 is TGCGCCAGCAGCCAAGACATGGGAAACACTGAAGCTTTCTTT.